This T cell receptor beta chain stems from a study of blood T cell repertoires in COVID-19. Across the whole study: The origin of the acute and convalescent COVID-19 samples was the United States, Italy and Spain. The cDNA or gDNA used as material had been derived from T cells, B-cell-depleted T cells, or PBMCs.

The length of the CDR3 is 15 residues. Trimming took off 4 bases at V and 3 bases at J, with 11 bases between the two ends. Germline CDR1 SGHRS, CDR2 YFSETQ. In the study's own analysis: Quantification of nucleated cells was approximated via reference gene primer amplification. Clones were read by immunoSEQ multiplex PCR, and TCRdb kept only the in-frame ones, dropping some. That table supplies the V and J calls and clone size; D and trimming were determined from the DNA. The sample lists 250,000 or so clones, under 85% occurring once. The sample was peripheral blood. The sequence was collected from a human donor in a cohort sampled during active COVID-19. V and J are TRBV5-1 and TRBJ2-6; possibly TRBD2 for D (5 bases). The CDR3 nucleotides are TGCGCCAGCAGCCTCGGGGATCTTGGGGCCAACGTCCTGACTTTC. This encodes CASSLGDLGANVLTF.